A selection of T cell receptor beta chains follows, all from one sample in a study of radiotherapy plus CTLA-4 blockade in lung cancer. The table came from immunoSEQ multiplex PCR; TCRdb's copy has only in-frame clones and leaves some out. The sample lists over 70,000 clones, 75% to 90% occurring once. The sequences come from peripheral blood, collected from a patient treated with radiotherapy plus ipilimumab. Receptors were obtained from a human donor with non-small cell lung cancer who had a partial response to radiotherapy plus ipilimumab. The conserved cysteine and the conserved F or W are not part of the CDR3 here. The size entry is marked missing in some rows and otherwise reads once, few, many or a size class.

TRBJ1-1 . TRBV10-2 ASTLTGETEAF
TRBJ1-5 . TRBV30 AWSSTRDRSNQPQH
TRBJ1-3 few TRBV6-5 ASGLYSGNTIY
TRBJ2-3 . TRBV7-8 ASSLVTSGATDTQY
TRBJ1-2 . TRBV6-1 ASSKGGGTGSNYGYT
TRBJ1-6 . TRBV7-9 ASSSYRDSNSPLH
TRBJ2-3 . TRBV27 ASGERGTVGDFSQY
TRBJ1-5 . TRBV27 ASRKGQFNQPQH
TRBJ1-4 . TRBV28 AGSRTGQGEEKLF
TRBJ1-1 . TRBV7-9 ASSLGPRTEAF
TRBJ2-5 once TRBV4-1 ASSQDAKETQY
TRBJ1-5 . TRBV7-2 ASSFGVYSNQPQH
TRBJ1-5 . TRBV7-2 ASSLGTGGHQPQH
TRBJ2-5 few TRBV5-4 ASSPLSNGETQY
TRBJ1-1 . TRBV28 ASSLGRDTEAF
TRBJ2-5 . TRBV6-1 ASSGSGGVATQY
TRBJ1-3 . TRBV4-2 ASRLDTGNTIY
TRBJ2-7 . TRBV29-1 SVNRGPYEQY
TRBJ1-1 . TRBV19 ASSFGQGGRMNTEAF
TRBJ2-2 few TRBV14 ASKRATANTGELF
TRBJ2-5 . TRBV7-9 ASSLGTAQETQY
TRBJ1-2 . TRBV30 AWRRTGGGYGYT
TRBJ1-3 . TRBV6-1 ASRLGNTIY
TRBJ2-1 . TRBV9 ASSTETGARDEQF
TRBJ2-5 . TRBV5-6 ASSLGGTKETQY
TRBJ1-2 . TRBV5-1 ASRAEGQTLYGYT
TRBJ2-7 . TRBV30 AWSAGTSGKQY
TRBJ2-7 . TRBV13 ASSLTSGNIYEQY
TRBJ2-1 . TRBV19 ASSELAGGSYNEQF
TRBJ1-5 . TRBV7-2 ASSSQGGGHQPQH
TRBJ1-5 . TRBV6-1 ASSEDGSFWPQH
TRBJ1-5 . TRBV10-2 ASSSGTGSNQPQH
TRBJ2-7 . TRBV11-1 ASSLGGSSYEQY
TRBJ1-2 . TRBV6-5 ASSYSTGQGNYGYT
TRBJ2-2 . TRBV28 ASRGTSGRARTGELF
TRBJ2-1 once TRBV10-1 VPSGTSASQF
TRBJ2-5 . TRBV6-6 ASSYGGTGGETQY
TRBJ1-2 once TRBV27 ASSSAPPGGYGYT
TRBJ2-3 . TRBV4-1 ASSPEGAGGTDTQY
TRBJ1-1 . TRBV10-3 AISESPVTEAF
TRBJ1-2 . TRBV7-8 ASSGGAGPFQNYGYT
TRBJ1-1 . TRBV30 ACLRLLDTEAF
TRBJ2-7 . TRBV28 ASSRVGLSYEQY
TRBJ2-4 . TRBV9 ASSERTGVDIQY
TRBJ1-1 . TRBV10-3 AISEGGNTEAF
TRBJ1-1 . TRBV19 ASSPGGMANTEAF
TRBJ2-5 . TRBV6-1 ASSERSETQY
TRBJ2-3 . TRBV6-5 ASSRAGTPDTQY
TRBJ2-5 . TRBV18 ASSPGQGAETQY
TRBJ2-4 . TRBV4-1 ASSQVGTRGTRGNIQY
TRBJ2-3 . TRBV6-6 ASSYSTGIGTDTQY
TRBJ2-3 . TRBV5-4 ASSFSAGTDTQY
TRBJ1-1 . TRBV27 ASSPLRTGGITEAF
TRBJ2-1 . TRBV7-2 ASSRGGLAGLEQF
TRBJ2-7 . TRBV5-4 ASRVAGTTYEQY
TRBJ2-5 . TRBV27 ASSSTPQLVGGETQY
TRBJ2-3 . TRBV25-1 ASSNLGTGVGY